The following is a T cell receptor beta chain sequence with its context. The data were obtained in a study of blood T cell repertoires in COVID-19. Trimming took 1 base from V and 7 from J, leaving 11 bases between them. Germline V CDR1 and CDR2: GTSNPN, SVGIG (reference sequence). This CDR3 contains 13 residues. TCRdb keeps only in-frame clones here, not all; method: immunoSEQ multiplex PCR. The sample comprises 100,000 to 150,000 clones, approximately 74% of which are singletons, and less than 2.5% rests with the top ten. The sequencing sample was made of peripheral blood. The TCR comes from a woman in her 70s with acute or convalescent COVID-19. J is TRBJ2-1 and V is TRBV30; D unresolved. The DNA for the CDR3 is TGTGCCTGGAGTGGAGCCCCAAAGAATGAGCAGTTCTTC. It specifies CAWSGAPKNEQFF.